These 17 T cell receptor beta chains were all obtained from the same sample, sequenced in a study of beta chain features in type 1 diabetes. Expressed TCRB transcripts got sequenced, as all isolated RNA was reverse transcribed. Profiled with immunoSEQ multiplex PCR; TCRdb holds only in-frame clones, not every one. The data show some 290,000 clones, about 24% seen once. No antigen is known for these receptors. Whole-study findings and limits: In all four CD4+ subsets, TCRB CDR3 length was significantly, moderately reduced in type 1 diabetes.

Material for sequencing was naive CD4+ T cells from blood. These receptors all stem from a woman aged 30 to 39 with type 1 diabetes.

This clone was counted only a few times. The chain couples TRBV4-1 to TRBJ2-1, with TRBD2 identical over 8 bases. The CDR3 spans 17 residues. Looked up from germline, CDR1 is MGHRA and CDR2 is YSYEKL. Trimming at V came to 0 bases and at J to 0 bases, leaving 4 bases not matched to a gene. CDR3 DNA: TGCGCCAGCAGCCAAGATCGGGCGGGGGGCTCCTACAATGAGCAGTTCTTC. It codes for CASSQDRAGGSYNEQFF.

The chain has TRBV29-1 and TRBJ1-1, with 11 nucleotides matching TRBD1. There are 14 residues in the CDR3. V trimming: 3 bases; J trimming: 4 bases; junction bases outside the gene matches: 4. Germline loops: CDR1 SQVTM, CDR2 ANQGSEA. CDR3 DNA sequence: TGCAGCGTTGACCCCGGGACAGGGGGCACTGAAGCTTTCTTT. Encoded protein: CSVDPGTGGTEAFF.

This clone was detected a few times. The chain carries TRBV30 and TRBJ2-1; D gene uncertain. Germline V gives CDR1 GTSNPN, CDR2 SVGIG (reference sequence). Between the trimmed V and J ends, which lost 0 bases and 4 bases, there was a span of 10 bases. The CDR3 runs 14 residues. CDR3 nucleotide sequence: TGTGCCTGGAGTGTAGCCCCGGGTTACAATGAGCAGTTCTTC. Amino acids: CAWSVAPGYNEQFF.

The genes are TRBV15 and TRBJ2-1; D is unresolved. This CDR3 is built from 13 residues. Germline V CDR1 and CDR2: LNHNV, YYDKDF (reference sequence). V was cut by 8 bases and J by 4 bases, with 12 bases left in between. CDR3 coding DNA: TGTGCCACCGGTGCCTACCAATACAATGAGCAGTTCTTC. Residues: CATGAYQYNEQFF.

The gene calls are TRBV23-1 and TRBJ2-3; D perhaps matches TRBD2 (5 bases). TRBV23-1 is identified as an open reading frame with a role that is uncertain. CDR3 length equals 15 residues. The V end lost 1 base, the J end lost 3 bases, and 11 bases lay between the germline ends. In DNA, the CDR3 is TGCGCCAGCAGTCAATGTCGGGATATTACAGATACGCAGTATTTT. Translating gives CASSQCRDITDTQYF.

This chain joins TRBV30 and TRBJ1-1, with unresolved D. Germline CDR1 is GTSNPN and CDR2 is SVGIG (reference sequence). There are 12 residues in the CDR3. With 1 base removed from V and 3 bases from J, the gap between germline ends came to 6 bases. CDR3 region: CAWSGLYTEAFF. Here the CDR3 DNA reads TGTGCCTGGAGTGGGCTGTACACTGAAGCTTTCTTT.

The chain carries TRBV30 and TRBJ2-1, with a tentative D call TRBD1 (6 bases). V lost 6 bases, J lost 4 bases, and 10 bases lay in between. This CDR3 region has 12 residues. In germline, CDR1 is GTSNPN, CDR2 SVGIG (reference sequence). CDR3: CACPRGYNEQFF. CDR3 bases: TGTGCCTGTCCCAGGGGATACAATGAGCAGTTCTTC. Combining the CDR3 with reference TRBV30 and TRBJ2-1 gives the whole variable domain SQTIHQWPATLVQPVGSPLSLECTVEGTSNPNLYWYRQAAGRGLQLLFYSVGIGQISSEVPQNLSASRPQDRQFILSSKKLLLSDSGFYLCACPRGYNEQFFGPGTRLTVL.

Only one count was recorded for this clone. The chain recombines TRBV5-1 with TRBJ2-7; D gene ambiguous. Germline CDR1 SGHRS, CDR2 YFSETQ. The CDR3 is 13 residues long. Trimming stripped 2 bases from V and 1 base from J, with 7 bases between. The CDR3 is CASSFSRSYEQYF. In DNA, the CDR3 is TGCGCCAGCAGCTTTTCCAGGTCCTACGAGCAGTACTTC. Full variable domain (missing parts from reference TRBV5-1 and TRBJ2-7): KAGVTQTPRYLIKTRGQQVTLSCSPISGHRSVSWYQQTPGQGLQFLFEYFSETQRNKGNFPGRFSGRQFSNSRSEMNVSTLELGDSALYLCASSFSRSYEQYFGPGTRLTVT.

This clone was detected a few times. The J gene is TRBJ2-2, the V gene TRBV9; 11 positions match TRBD2. Trimming at V came to 3 bases and at J to 1 base, leaving 5 bases not matched to a gene. Looked up from germline, CDR1 is SGDLS and CDR2 is YYNGEE. The CDR3 has 17 amino acids. In nucleotides, the CDR3 is TGTGCCAGCAGCGCAGGGACTAGCGGAAGGAACACCGGGGAGCTGTTTTTT. Protein: CASSAGTSGRNTGELFF.

The chain employs TRBV15 and TRBJ2-1; TRBD2 is a possible D gene (5 bases). The V gene's germline CDR1 is LNHNV and CDR2 YYDKDF (reference sequence). V was trimmed by 0 bases and J by 3 bases, leaving 15 bases between them. The CDR3 consists of 17 residues. The CDR3 here is CATSREWGTGNYNEQFF. The DNA for the CDR3 is TGTGCCACCAGCAGAGAGTGGGGAACGGGAAACTACAATGAGCAGTTCTTC. The complete variable domain, with remaining parts taken from reference TRBV15 and TRBJ2-1, reads DAMVIQNPRYQVTQFGKPVTLSCSQTLNHNVMYWYQQKSSQAPKLLFHYYDKDFNNEADTPDNFQSRRPNTSFCFLDIRSPGLGDTAMYLCATSREWGTGNYNEQFFGPGTRLTVL.

The chain is built from TRBV9 and TRBJ1-2; maybe TRBD1 (6 bases). Deletions cut 0 bases from V and 6 bases from J, with 9 bases between. CDR1 is SGDLS, CDR2 YYNGEE, per germline. The CDR3 is 13 amino acids. The CDR3 loop is CASSVAAGDGYTF. The CDR3 nucleotides are TGTGCCAGCAGCGTAGCGGCAGGGGATGGCTACACCTTC.

This chain connects TRBV27 to TRBJ1-5; a weak D match, TRBD1 (6 bases). The germline CDR1 and CDR2 sequences are MNHEY and SMNVEV (reference sequence). The V gene lost 6 bases and the J gene lost 2 bases, with 14 bases spanning the gap. CDR3 length: 15 amino acids. The CDR3 here is CASRAETGRNQPQHF. CDR3 DNA: TGTGCCAGCAGAGCGGAGACAGGACGCAATCAGCCCCAGCATTTT.

Only a few counts were recorded for this clone. The junction does not match germline at one end; this may be a read error. J is TRBJ2-3 and V is TRBV5-4; TRBD1 might be the D (5 bases). The CDR3 totals 14 residues. CDR1 is SGHNT, CDR2 YYREEE, per germline (reference sequence). The CDR3 reads CASSLTTGTDTQYF. As DNA, the CDR3 is TGTGCCAGCAGCTTGACCACAGGCACGGATACGCAGTATTTT.

In this sample, this clone turned up a few times. J is TRBJ2-7 and V is TRBV11-2; D is perhaps TRBD2 (7 bases). The ends were cut back, 2 bases at V and 6 bases at J, with 11 bases in the middle. From germline, CDR1 is SGHAT and CDR2 FQNNGV. This CDR3 is built from 13 residues. The CDR3 sequence is CASSLNREGEQYF. The CDR3 DNA reads TGTGCCAGCAGCTTAAACAGGGAGGGCGAGCAGTACTTC.

This chain links TRBV5-4 with TRBJ2-6, with TRBD1 matching over 7 bases. CDR1 SGHNT and CDR2 YYREEE come from the germline V gene (reference sequence). V shed 2 bases, J shed 0 bases, and the junction held 2 bases outside the gene matches. The CDR3 runs 16 residues. The CDR3 coding sequence is TGTGCCAGCAGCTTAGACAGGGTCTCTGGGGCCAACGTCCTGACTTTC. This encodes CASSLDRVSGANVLTF. The full variable domain, in which reference TRBV5-4 and TRBJ2-6 provide the parts outside the CDR3, is ETGVTQSPTHLIKTRGQQVTLRCSSQSGHNTVSWYQQALGQGPQFIFQYYREEENGRGNFPPRFSGLQFPNYSSELNVNALELDDSALYLCASSLDRVSGANVLTFGAGSRLTVL.

This clone was picked up a small number of times. This chain connects TRBV5-4 to TRBJ2-2, with 9 bases that match TRBD2. The CDR3 runs 15 residues. Germline V gene lookup returns CDR1 SGHNT and CDR2 YYREEE (reference sequence). Trimming removed 4 bases from V and 5 bases from J; junction bases left unmatched: 6. CDR3 residues: CASSRSGSATGELFF. CDR3 in DNA: TGTGCCAGCAGCCGTAGCGGGAGCGCGACCGGGGAGCTGTTTTTT. The full variable domain, with the rest looked up from reference TRBV5-4 and TRBJ2-2, is ETGVTQSPTHLIKTRGQQVTLRCSSQSGHNTVSWYQQALGQGPQFIFQYYREEENGRGNFPPRFSGLQFPNYSSELNVNALELDDSALYLCASSRSGSATGELFFGEGSRLTVL.

In its sample, this clone was seen a few times. This chain connects TRBV19 to TRBJ2-6; 8 nucleotides match TRBD2. J gave up 0 bases and V 10 bases, and 8 bases lay outside the gene matches. CDR3 length: 16 amino acids. Looked up from germline, CDR1 is LNHDA and CDR2 is SQIVND (reference sequence). CDR3 in amino acids: CATTREGASGANVLTF. For the CDR3, the DNA is TGTGCCACCACACGGGAGGGAGCCTCTGGGGCCAACGTCCTGACTTTC.